This T cell receptor (beta chain) is from a study of blood T cell repertoires in COVID-19. About the research overall: Researchers got acute and convalescent COVID-19 samples from the United States, Italy and Spain. From T cells, B-cell-depleted T cells, or PBMCs came the material, which was cDNA or gDNA.

This clone was seen a single time. The CDR3 totals 16 residues. The V end lost 4 bases, the J end lost 4 bases, and 20 bases lay between the germline ends. Per germline, CDR1 SGHNT and CDR2 YYREEE (reference sequence). Under the authors' procedure: How many nucleated cells were present was estimated from reference gene primer amplification. Sequenced by immunoSEQ multiplex PCR; TCRdb stores in-frame clones only, minus some. The DNA was the basis for D and trimming; V, J and clone size are from that table. Counted here are some 100,000 clones, 85% occurring once; the ten biggest clones make up about 1.8%.

Source material: peripheral blood. The TCR comes from a woman in her sixties or seventies with active or convalescent COVID-19. V is TRBV5-4 and J is TRBJ1-2; D gene ambiguous. This chain's CDR3 is CASSREGGNLIYGYTF. The CDR3 DNA is TGTGCCAGCAGCCGGGAGGGAGGGAATTTAATCTATGGCTACACCTTC. Combining the CDR3 with reference TRBV5-4 and TRBJ1-2 gives the whole variable domain ETGVTQSPTHLIKTRGQQVTLRCSSQSGHNTVSWYQQALGQGPQFIFQYYREEENGRGNFPPRFSGLQFPNYSSELNVNALELDDSALYLCASSREGGNLIYGYTFGSGTRLTVV.